The 32 T cell receptor beta chains below come from one sample, sequenced in a study of siplizumab effects on memory and regulatory T cells. Some clones are missing from TCRdb's copy, which holds only in-frame ones; the method was immunoSEQ multiplex PCR. The top ten clones hold about 1.5% of a sample with around 68,000 clones, approximately 89% of them seen once. The material sequenced was Tregs sorted from blood. The receptor source for this set is a human donor in good health.

This rearrangement joins TRBV5-1 to TRBJ2-7, with TRBD1 identical over 9 bases. Germline lookup yields CDR1 SGHRS and CDR2 YFSETQ. J gave up 3 bases and V 4 bases, and 11 bases lay outside the gene matches. The CDR3 sequence is 16 residues long. CDR3 residues: CASSSAGTGSYYEQYF. The CDR3 DNA reads as TGCGCCAGCAGCAGCGCCGGGACAGGGTCCTACTACGAGCAGTACTTC.

The V and J genes are TRBV19 and TRBJ2-3; 12 nucleotides line up with TRBD2. The CDR3 extends over 16 amino acids. V gave up 4 bases and J gave up 5 bases; unmatched junction bases: 7. The V gene's germline CDR1 is LNHDA and CDR2 SQIVND (reference sequence). CDR3 amino acids: CASSRGTSGFLDTQYF. The CDR3 DNA follows: TGTGCCAGTAGTAGGGGGACTAGCGGGTTCCTAGATACGCAGTATTTT.

The V and J genes are TRBV10-2 and TRBJ2-1; no firm D call. The CDR3 has 16 residues. Looked up from germline, CDR1 is WSHSY and CDR2 is SAAADI. Trimming shortened V by 3 bases and J by 0 bases, and 12 bases separated the two germline ends. CDR3 sequence reads: CASSDWRLSSYNEQFF. The CDR3 DNA follows: TGCGCCAGCAGTGATTGGCGCCTTAGCTCCTACAATGAGCAGTTCTTC.

The genes are TRBV28 and TRBJ2-7, with D possibly being TRBD2 (5 bases). Germline CDR1 and CDR2: MDHEN and SYDVKM. V gave up 4 bases and J gave up 5 bases, with 15 bases separating them. The CDR3 extends over 14 amino acids. The CDR3 DNA reads as TGTGCCAGCAGTTCCATAGGCAGGAGGAACGAGCAGTACTTC. As protein: CASSSIGRRNEQYF.

This clone was seen a single time. This chain uses TRBV19 with TRBJ2-2; D is tentatively TRBD1 or TRBD2 (5 bases each). The CDR3 loop spans 13 amino acids. V lost 1 base and J lost 7, with 7 bases in between. In germline, CDR1 is LNHDA, CDR2 SQIVND (reference sequence). The CDR3 reads CASSIGGNGELFF. CDR3 nucleotides: TGTGCCAGTAGTATAGGGGGGAACGGGGAGCTGTTTTTT. Full variable domain (rest looked up from reference TRBV19 and TRBJ2-2): DGGITQSPKYLFRKEGQNVTLSCEQNLNHDAMYWYRQDPGQGLRLIYYSQIVNDFQKGDIAEGYSVSREKKESFPLTVTSAQKNPTAFYLCASSIGGNGELFFGEGSRLTVL.

The rearrangement joins TRBV4-1 to TRBJ2-3, with 7 bases identical to TRBD1. Germline V gene lookup returns CDR1 MGHRA and CDR2 YSYEKL. Germline trimming cut 0 bases from V and 3 bases from J; bases unmatched to any gene: 9. The CDR3 contains 17 residues. The CDR3 sequence is CASSQETSRGWTDTQYF. CDR3 DNA sequence: TGCGCCAGCAGCCAAGAAACCTCCAGGGGGTGGACAGATACGCAGTATTTT.

This chain joins TRBV11-3 and TRBJ2-7; 8 bases agree with TRBD2. Germline values: CDR1 SGHNT, CDR2 YENEEA. V was clipped by 3 bases and J by 0 bases; unmatched bases: 1. The length of the CDR3 is 14 residues. The CDR3 DNA follows: TGTGCCAGCAGCTTTGCGGGGGGCTCCTACGAGCAGTACTTC. Translation gives CASSFAGGSYEQYF.

The rearrangement joins TRBV7-3 to TRBJ1-3; D is undetermined. Germline V gene data show CDR1 as SGHTA and CDR2 as FQGTGA. The length of the CDR3 is 17 residues. V shed 6 bases and J shed 0 bases, with 18 bases lying between them. DNA of the CDR3: TGTGCCAGCAGTCCCCCCCTTCAGATCATCTCTGGAAACACCATATATTTT. Translated: CASSPPLQIISGNTIYF. The full variable domain, in which reference TRBV7-3 and TRBJ1-3 provide the parts outside the CDR3, is GAGVSQTPSNKVTEKGKYVELRCDPISGHTALYWYRQSLGQGPEFLIYFQGTGAADDSGLPNDRFFAVRPEGSVSTLKIQRTERGDSAVYLCASSPPLQIISGNTIYFGEGSWLTVV.

This clone appeared a few times. The chain joins TRBV10-3 to TRBJ1-2, with D perhaps TRBD1 (6 bases). V was shortened by 2 bases and J by 4 bases, with 17 bases between the two germline ends. Germline CDR1 is ENHRY and CDR2 is SYGVKD. CDR3 length equals 16 residues. CDR3 sequence reads: CAISEPDSPSPYGYTF. The DNA for the CDR3 is TGTGCCATCAGTGAGCCGGACAGCCCATCGCCCTATGGCTACACCTTC.

The genes are TRBV6-5 and TRBJ2-5; D ambiguous. This CDR3 contains 13 residues. With 2 bases removed from V and 6 bases from J, the gap between germline ends came to 10 bases. Germline CDR1 MNHEY, CDR2 SVGAGI. The CDR3 loop reads CASSYDTGKTQYF. The CDR3, as DNA: TGTGCCAGCAGTTACGATACTGGGAAGACCCAGTACTTC.

The gene calls are TRBV9 and TRBJ2-3; D call uncertain. Per germline, CDR1 SGDLS and CDR2 YYNGEE. The CDR3 covers 14 residues. Trimming cost V 3 bases and J 1 base, with 9 bases left between them. The CDR3 sequence is CASSAPFRTDTQYF. In DNA form, the CDR3 reads TGTGCCAGCAGCGCGCCTTTTCGCACAGATACGCAGTATTTT.

This chain uses TRBV7-2 with TRBJ2-2; no reliable D call. V lost 5 bases to trimming and J lost 7 bases, with 17 bases between them. This CDR3 is 15 amino acids long. Germline-derived CDR1 and CDR2 are SGHTA and FQGNSA. CDR3 bases: TGTGCCAGCAGCATCCTCCACTTAGTAGTCGGGGAGCTGTTTTTT. Translating gives CASSILHLVVGELFF.

This rearrangement joins TRBV29-1 to TRBJ2-3; 8 bases match TRBD2. Germline CDR1 is SQVTM and CDR2 is ANQGSEA. CDR3 size: 18 residues. J was trimmed by 6 bases and V by 7 bases; bases with no gene match: 24. The CDR3 DNA follows: TGCAGCGCCTTGAAGGGTACGGGAGGGACGAAAGGTTCGGATACGCAGTATTTT. Amino acid sequence: CSALKGTGGTKGSDTQYF.

The chain combines TRBV7-6 with TRBJ2-3; D tentatively fits TRBD1 or TRBD2 (5 bases each). V was pared by 4 bases and J by 6 bases, with 14 bases between. The CDR3 spans 14 residues. Per germline, CDR1 SGHVS and CDR2 FNYEAQ. DNA for the CDR3: TGTGCCAGCAGCTCCGGGACCCCCTCGGATACGCAGTATTTT. This gives the protein CASSSGTPSDTQYF.

A few counts support this clone. In DNA, the CDR3 is TGTGCCAGTAGTCGGACAGACCACTCTGGAAACACCATATATTTT. Translating gives CASSRTDHSGNTIYF. V and J are TRBV19 and TRBJ1-3, with a possible D match to TRBD1 (6 bases). The germline V and J ends were trimmed by 5 bases and 0 bases, with 11 bases remaining between them. The CDR3 totals 15 residues. Germline loops: CDR1 LNHDA, CDR2 SQIVND (reference sequence).

This clone was recorded only once. The chain recombines TRBV6-1 with TRBJ1-2; unclear D gene. CDR3 length equals 15 residues. V was pared by 1 base and J by 0 bases, with 9 bases between. Germline CDR1 and CDR2: MNHNS and SASEGT. The CDR3, as DNA: TGTGCCAGCAGTGAAGGGCAGGTAGCTAACTATGGCTACACCTTC. This sequence encodes CASSEGQVANYGYTF.

V is TRBV7-8 and J is TRBJ2-5; D is unresolved. Germline values: CDR1 SGHVS, CDR2 FQNEAQ. The CDR3 extends over 15 amino acids. The germline V and J ends were trimmed by 1 base and 1 base, with 10 bases remaining between them. The CDR3 sequence is CASSLGRQSQETQYF. The CDR3 bases are TGTGCCAGCAGCTTAGGGCGGCAGTCCCAAGAGACCCAGTACTTC.

The chain is built from TRBV7-9 and TRBJ1-4; D gene ambiguous. Germline CDR1 reads SEHNR; CDR2 reads FQNEAQ (reference sequence). V was trimmed by 6 bases and J by 7 bases, leaving 18 bases between them. The CDR3 runs to 15 residues. The CDR3 reads CASSLREGSSEKLFF. In DNA form, the CDR3 reads TGTGCCAGCAGTCTTAGGGAGGGAAGTAGTGAAAAACTGTTTTTT.

This chain links TRBV11-3 with TRBJ2-7, with D perhaps TRBD1 or TRBD2 (5 bases each). Trimming pared 1 base from V and 3 bases from J, leaving 10 bases between. The CDR3 contains 14 residues. The germline V gene encodes CDR1 SGHNT and CDR2 YENEEA. CDR3 sequence: CASSLGGFGYEQYF. The CDR3 nucleotides read TGTGCCAGCAGCTTAGGGGGGTTCGGCTACGAGCAGTACTTC. The whole variable domain, remainder taken from reference TRBV11-3 and TRBJ2-7, is EAGVVQSPRYKIIEKKQPVAFWCNPISGHNTLYWYLQNLGQGPELLIRYENEEAVDDSQLPKDRFSAERLKGVDSTLKIQPAELGDSAVYLCASSLGGFGYEQYFGPGTRLTVT.

V gene TRBV6-1 combines with J gene TRBJ2-1, with a tentative D call TRBD1 (6 bases). V lost 4 bases and J 6 bases, leaving 10 bases between the germline ends. Germline CDR1 and CDR2: MNHNS and SASEGT. The CDR3 is 13 amino acids. The CDR3 nucleotides read TGTGCCAGCAGTGGGGAAGGGGGCAATGAGCAGTTCTTC. Its translation: CASSGEGGNEQFF.

This clone was picked up a small number of times. The rearrangement uses TRBV7-8 and TRBJ2-2; 9 bases map to TRBD1. V shed 5 bases, J shed 6 bases, and the junction held 7 bases outside the gene matches. CDR3 length: 15 amino acids. Germline V lookup: CDR1 SGHVS, CDR2 FQNEAQ. The CDR3 coding sequence is TGTGCCAGCAGCCGCATACAGGGGGCCCCCGGGGAGCTGTTTTTT. Translation: CASSRIQGAPGELFF.

This clone was seen just once. The chain is built from TRBV15 and TRBJ2-1, with 14 bases fitting TRBD2. CDR1 and CDR2 (germline): LNHNV, YYDKDF (reference sequence). Trimming at V came to 3 bases and at J to 8 bases, leaving 6 bases not matched to a gene. This CDR3 region has 16 residues. CDR3 coding DNA: TGTGCCACCAGCAGGAGACTAGCGGGAGGGTATCATGAGCAGTTCTTC. It yields the protein CATSRRLAGGYHEQFF.

The chain is built from TRBV29-1 and TRBJ1-2; possible D gene TRBD1, 5 bases. V was pared by 4 bases and J by 2 bases, with 14 bases between. This CDR3 has 14 amino acids. Germline V gene data show CDR1 as SQVTM and CDR2 as ANQGSEA. In DNA form, the CDR3 reads TGCAGCGTTGTTGGGACCGATACAAACTATGGCTACACCTTC. This encodes CSVVGTDTNYGYTF.

This chain joins TRBV7-9 and TRBJ2-7; 8 bases are shared with TRBD1. V lost 5 bases and J lost 1; bases outside the gene matches: 4. CDR1 SEHNR and CDR2 FQNEAQ come from the germline V gene (reference sequence). CDR3 length equals 14 residues. The CDR3 reads CASSDRTGSYEQYF. In DNA form, the CDR3 reads TGTGCCAGCAGCGACCGGACAGGGTCCTACGAGCAGTACTTC.

The V gene is TRBV7-9, the J gene TRBJ2-5, with 7 positions matching TRBD2. This CDR3 is 18 amino acids long. The V segment lost 0 bases and the J segment 1 base; nucleotides outside the gene matches: 11. Germline-derived CDR1 and CDR2 are SEHNR and FQNEAQ (reference sequence). The CDR3 coding sequence is TGTGCCAGCAGCTTAGCGTATCAGGGAATAGCGGGCCAAGAGACCCAGTACTTC. Its protein product is CASSLAYQGIAGQETQYF. Full variable domain (missing parts from reference TRBV7-9 and TRBJ2-5): DTGVSQNPRHKITKRGQNVTFRCDPISEHNRLYWYRQTLGQGPEFLTYFQNEAQLEKSRLLSDRFSAERPKGSFSTLEIQRTEQGDSAMYLCASSLAYQGIAGQETQYFGPGTRLLVL.

J is TRBJ2-7 and V is TRBV10-3; TRBD2 matches at 7 bases. The CDR3 is 14 residues long. CDR1 ENHRY and CDR2 SYGVKD come from the germline V gene. The V and J ends lost 5 bases and 0 bases, in that order; junction bases with no gene match: 4. The CDR3: CAISPGLRSYEQYF. The CDR3 DNA reads TGTGCCATCAGTCCGGGACTACGCTCCTACGAGCAGTACTTC.

This chain connects TRBV18 to TRBJ2-1, with D possibly being TRBD1 or TRBD2 (7 bases each). The CDR3 runs to 16 residues. V was trimmed by 0 bases and J by 8 bases, leaving 17 bases between them. Germline V gives CDR1 KGHSH, CDR2 LQKENI. The CDR3 here is CASSPPGRTGSYEQFF. The CDR3 region has the DNA TGTGCCAGCTCACCACCCGGGAGGACAGGTTCGTATGAGCAGTTCTTC.

CDR3 sequence reads: CATSRLDRADYGYTF. CDR3 DNA sequence: TGTGCCACCAGCAGATTGGACAGGGCGGACTATGGCTACACCTTC. The chain combines TRBV15 with TRBJ1-2, with 8 bases identical to TRBD1. V lost 2 bases to trimming and J lost 3 bases; unmatched junction nucleotides: 5. Germline CDR1 reads LNHNV; CDR2 reads YYDKDF (reference sequence). The CDR3 is 15 residues long. The full variable domain, completed using reference TRBV15 and TRBJ1-2, is DAMVIQNPRYQVTQFGKPVTLSCSQTLNHNVMYWYQQKSSQAPKLLFHYYDKDFNNEADTPDNFQSRRPNTSFCFLDIRSPGLGDTAMYLCATSRLDRADYGYTFGSGTRLTVV.

The rearrangement joins TRBV11-3 to TRBJ2-2; the match to TRBD1 covers 10 bases. J lost 7 bases, V lost 4 bases, and 3 bases had no gene match. From germline, CDR1 is SGHNT and CDR2 YENEEA. This CDR3 spans 14 amino acids. This CDR3 is CASSSGQGNGELFF. DNA of the CDR3: TGTGCCAGCAGCTCGGGACAGGGGAACGGGGAGCTGTTTTTT.

This sequence joins TRBV27 and TRBJ1-5, with D possibly being TRBD1 (5 bases). The germline gives CDR1 MNHEY, CDR2 SMNVEV (reference sequence). With 1 base removed from V and 7 bases from J, the gap between germline ends came to 8 bases. The CDR3 length is 13 residues. CDR3 in DNA: TGTGCCAGCAGTTTATTGGGGCACCAGCCCCAGCATTTT. It specifies CASSLLGHQPQHF.

The V and J genes are TRBV19 and TRBJ1-5, with 9 bases lining up with TRBD1. CDR3 size: 14 residues. CDR1 is LNHDA, CDR2 SQIVND, per germline (reference sequence). The V gene end was trimmed by 7 bases and the J gene end by 4 bases; junction bases not matched to a gene: 5. The CDR3, as DNA: TGTGCCAGTACCTCGGACAGGGGAAATCAGCCCCAGCATTTT. This translates into CASTSDRGNQPQHF. The full variable domain, its missing parts supplied by reference TRBV19 and TRBJ1-5, is DGGITQSPKYLFRKEGQNVTLSCEQNLNHDAMYWYRQDPGQGLRLIYYSQIVNDFQKGDIAEGYSVSREKKESFPLTVTSAQKNPTAFYLCASTSDRGNQPQHFGDGTRLSIL.

The V and J genes are TRBV11-2 and TRBJ2-1; 9 nucleotides line up with TRBD2. The CDR3 spans 18 residues. The V segment lost 2 bases and the J segment 0 bases; nucleotides outside the gene matches: 8. From germline, CDR1 is SGHAT and CDR2 FQNNGV. The CDR3 sequence: CASSLRLAGISSYNEQFF. The CDR3 bases are TGTGCCAGCAGCTTACGGCTAGCGGGAATTAGCTCCTACAATGAGCAGTTCTTC.